The clone carrying this T cell receptor beta chain was seen more than once but under ten times. The CDR3 consists of 13 residues. CDR1 is SGDLS, CDR2 YYNGEE, per germline. The germline V and J ends were trimmed by 3 bases and 6 bases, with 10 bases remaining between them. The PCR employed 60 Vbeta primers together with 13 Jbeta primers. Using immunoSEQ multiplex PCR, the repertoire was profiled, and TCRdb retains in-frame clones only, with some absent. The sample includes approximately 110,000 clones, around 80% of them seen just once. These data are taken from a study of cytomegalovirus exposure and HLA in healthy donors.

This sequence was found in a woman aged 25 to 39 in good health and CMV-seronegative. V usage is TRBV9 and J usage is TRBJ2-1, with a possible D match to TRBD1 (6 bases). The specimen was PBMCs. CDR3 in DNA: TGTGCCAGCAGCGGGTTGGGGGCCAATGAGCAGTTCTTC. It is translated as CASSGLGANEQFF.